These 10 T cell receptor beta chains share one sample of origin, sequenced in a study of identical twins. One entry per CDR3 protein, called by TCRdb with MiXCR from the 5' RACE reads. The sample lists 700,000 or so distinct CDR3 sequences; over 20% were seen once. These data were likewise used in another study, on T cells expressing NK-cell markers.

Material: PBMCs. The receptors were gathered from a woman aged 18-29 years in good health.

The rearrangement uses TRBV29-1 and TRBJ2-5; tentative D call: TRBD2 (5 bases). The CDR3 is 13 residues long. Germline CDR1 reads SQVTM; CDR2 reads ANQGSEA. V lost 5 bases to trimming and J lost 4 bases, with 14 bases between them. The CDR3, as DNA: TGCAGCGTTCCTCCCCGGGGAGCAGAGACCCAGTACTTC. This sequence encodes CSVPPRGAETQYF.

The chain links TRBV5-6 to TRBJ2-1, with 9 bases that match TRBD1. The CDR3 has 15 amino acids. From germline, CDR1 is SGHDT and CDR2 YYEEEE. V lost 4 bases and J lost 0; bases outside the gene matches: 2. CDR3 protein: CASSPDRGSYNEQFF. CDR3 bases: TGTGCCAGCAGCCCGGACAGGGGCTCCTACAATGAGCAGTTCTTC.

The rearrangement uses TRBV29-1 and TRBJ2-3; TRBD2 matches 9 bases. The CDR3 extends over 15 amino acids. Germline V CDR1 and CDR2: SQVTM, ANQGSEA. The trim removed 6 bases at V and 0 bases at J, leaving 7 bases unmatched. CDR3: CSVESSGASTDTQYF. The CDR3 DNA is TGCAGCGTGGAGTCTAGCGGGGCTAGCACAGATACGCAGTATTTT.

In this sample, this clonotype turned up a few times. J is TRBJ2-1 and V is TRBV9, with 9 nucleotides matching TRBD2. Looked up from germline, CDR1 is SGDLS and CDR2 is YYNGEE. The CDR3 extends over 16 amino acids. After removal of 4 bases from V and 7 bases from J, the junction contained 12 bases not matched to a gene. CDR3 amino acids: CASSLGASGMGNEQFF. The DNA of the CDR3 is TGTGCCAGCAGCCTTGGGGCTAGCGGGATGGGGAATGAGCAGTTCTTC.

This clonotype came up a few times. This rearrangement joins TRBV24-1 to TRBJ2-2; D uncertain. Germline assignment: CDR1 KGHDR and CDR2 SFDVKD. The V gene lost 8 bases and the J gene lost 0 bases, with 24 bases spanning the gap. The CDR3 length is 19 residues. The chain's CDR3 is CATNIPVPRPYANTGELFF. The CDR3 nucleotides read TGTGCCACCAACATTCCGGTACCCAGACCTTACGCGAACACCGGGGAGCTGTTTTTT.

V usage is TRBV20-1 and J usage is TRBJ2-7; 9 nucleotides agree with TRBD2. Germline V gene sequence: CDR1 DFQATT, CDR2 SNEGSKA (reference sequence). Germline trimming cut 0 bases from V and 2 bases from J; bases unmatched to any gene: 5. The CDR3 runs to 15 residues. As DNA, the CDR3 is TGCAGTGCTAGAGACGTACTAGCGGGCCCCTACGAGCAGTACTTC. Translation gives CSARDVLAGPYEQYF.

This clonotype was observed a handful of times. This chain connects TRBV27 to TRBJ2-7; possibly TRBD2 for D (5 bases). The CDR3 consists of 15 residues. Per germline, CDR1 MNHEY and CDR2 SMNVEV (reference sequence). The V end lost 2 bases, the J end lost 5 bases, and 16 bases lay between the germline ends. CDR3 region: CASSLRGGVGNEQYF. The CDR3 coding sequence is TGTGCCAGCAGTTTACGGGGTGGCGTAGGAAACGAGCAGTACTTC.

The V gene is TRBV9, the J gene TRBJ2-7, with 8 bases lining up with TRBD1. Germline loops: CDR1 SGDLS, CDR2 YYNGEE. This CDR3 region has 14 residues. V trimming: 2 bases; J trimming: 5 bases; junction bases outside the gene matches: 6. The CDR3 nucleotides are TGTGCCAGCAGCGTCGACAGGGGTCAGGACGAGCAGTACTTC. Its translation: CASSVDRGQDEQYF. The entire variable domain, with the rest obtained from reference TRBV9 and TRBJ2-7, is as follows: DSGVTQTPKHLITATGQRVTLRCSPRSGDLSVYWYQQSLDQGLQFLIQYYNGEERAKGNILERFSAQQFPDLHSELNLSSLELGDSALYFCASSVDRGQDEQYFGPGTRLTVT.

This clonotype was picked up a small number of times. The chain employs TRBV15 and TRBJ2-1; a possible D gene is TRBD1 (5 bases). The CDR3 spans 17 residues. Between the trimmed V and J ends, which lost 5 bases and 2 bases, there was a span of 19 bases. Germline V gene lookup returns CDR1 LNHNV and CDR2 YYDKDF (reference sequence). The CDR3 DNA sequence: TGTGCCACCAGCGGTGGGAATAGGGGCCTAGCCTACAATGAGCAGTTCTTC. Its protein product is CATSGGNRGLAYNEQFF.

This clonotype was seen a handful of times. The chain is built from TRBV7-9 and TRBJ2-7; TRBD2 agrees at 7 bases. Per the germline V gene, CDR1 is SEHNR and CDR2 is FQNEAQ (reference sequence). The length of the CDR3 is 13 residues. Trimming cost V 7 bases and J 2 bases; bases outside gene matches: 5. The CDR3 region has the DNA TGTGCCAGCACGGTGGGAGGGACCTACGAGCAGTACTTC. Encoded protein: CASTVGGTYEQYF. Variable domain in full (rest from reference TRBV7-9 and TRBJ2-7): DTGVSQNPRHKITKRGQNVTFRCDPISEHNRLYWYRQTLGQGPEFLTYFQNEAQLEKSRLLSDRFSAERPKGSFSTLEIQRTEQGDSAMYLCASTVGGTYEQYFGPGTRLTVT.